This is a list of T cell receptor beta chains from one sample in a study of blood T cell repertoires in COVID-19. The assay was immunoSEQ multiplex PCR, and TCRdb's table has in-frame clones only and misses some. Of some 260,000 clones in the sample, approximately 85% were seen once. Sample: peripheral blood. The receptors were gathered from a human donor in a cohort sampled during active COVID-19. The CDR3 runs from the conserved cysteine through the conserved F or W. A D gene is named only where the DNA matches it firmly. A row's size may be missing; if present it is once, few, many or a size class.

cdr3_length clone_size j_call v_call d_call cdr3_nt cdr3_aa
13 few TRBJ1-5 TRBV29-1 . TGCAGCGTTGAAGAACGGGAGGGTCAGCCCCAGCATTTT CSVEEREGQPQHF
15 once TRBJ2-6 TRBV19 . TGTGCCAGTAGTGAACAGCTCTCTGGGGCCAACGTCCTGACTTTC CASSEQLSGANVLTF
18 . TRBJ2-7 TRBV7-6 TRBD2 TGTGCCAGCAGCTTAGTGAGCGGGAGGGATGGTGGTTCCTACGAGCAGTACTTC CASSLVSGRDGGSYEQYF
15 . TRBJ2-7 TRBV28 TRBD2 TGTGCCAGCAGCCCGGGACTAGCGGGAACCTACGAGCAGTACTTC CASSPGLAGTYEQYF
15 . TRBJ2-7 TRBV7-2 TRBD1 TGTGCCAGCAGCTTACTGGGACAGGGGTACAACGAGCAGTACTTC CASSLLGQGYNEQYF
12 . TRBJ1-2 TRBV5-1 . TGCGCCAGCAGCTCCGACGGAGATGGCTACACCTTC CASSSDGDGYTF
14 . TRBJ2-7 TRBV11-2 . TGTGCCAGCAGCTTAGATAACAGCTTATACGAGCAGTACTTC CASSLDNSLYEQYF
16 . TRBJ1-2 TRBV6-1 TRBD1 TGTGCCAGCAGTGAGCTGGGACAGGGGGTAAGCTATGGCTACACCTTC CASSELGQGVSYGYTF
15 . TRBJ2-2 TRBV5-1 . TGCGCCAGCAGCTTGGAACTAGATTTGACCGGGGAGCTGTTTTTT CASSLELDLTGELFF
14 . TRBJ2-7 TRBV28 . TGTGCCAGCAGTTTATGGGCAGGGATCTACGAGCAGTACTTC CASSLWAGIYEQYF
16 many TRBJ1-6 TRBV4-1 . TGCGCCAGCAGCCAAGTGCGGCAGGGTCCCCAATCACCCCTCCACTTT CASSQVRQGPQSPLHF
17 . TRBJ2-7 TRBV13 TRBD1 TGTGCCAGCAGCTACACTACCGGGACAGGGGGCAGGTACGAGCAGTACTTC CASSYTTGTGGRYEQYF
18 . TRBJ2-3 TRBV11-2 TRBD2 TGTGCCAGCAGCTTAAGTGCCCTAGCGGGGATGAGCACAGATACGCAGTATTTT CASSLSALAGMSTDTQYF
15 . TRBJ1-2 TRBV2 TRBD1 TGTGCCAGCAGGGACGGGACAGGGGAGGCCTATGGCTACACCTTC CASRDGTGEAYGYTF
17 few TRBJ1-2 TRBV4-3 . TGCGCCAGCAGCCAAAGCTTGACGCCAGGGAGGAACTATGGCTACACCTTC CASSQSLTPGRNYGYTF
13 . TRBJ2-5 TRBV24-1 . TGTGCCACCAGTGATTCGTACCAAGAGACCCAGTACTTC CATSDSYQETQYF
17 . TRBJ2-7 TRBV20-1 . TGCAGTGCTAGTTCTGACGGATGGGAGAAGGTTTCCTACGAGCAGTACTTC CSASSDGWEKVSYEQYF
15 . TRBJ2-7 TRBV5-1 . TGCGCCAGCAGCTTGGTCCTGGACAGCTCCTACGAGCAGTACTTC CASSLVLDSSYEQYF